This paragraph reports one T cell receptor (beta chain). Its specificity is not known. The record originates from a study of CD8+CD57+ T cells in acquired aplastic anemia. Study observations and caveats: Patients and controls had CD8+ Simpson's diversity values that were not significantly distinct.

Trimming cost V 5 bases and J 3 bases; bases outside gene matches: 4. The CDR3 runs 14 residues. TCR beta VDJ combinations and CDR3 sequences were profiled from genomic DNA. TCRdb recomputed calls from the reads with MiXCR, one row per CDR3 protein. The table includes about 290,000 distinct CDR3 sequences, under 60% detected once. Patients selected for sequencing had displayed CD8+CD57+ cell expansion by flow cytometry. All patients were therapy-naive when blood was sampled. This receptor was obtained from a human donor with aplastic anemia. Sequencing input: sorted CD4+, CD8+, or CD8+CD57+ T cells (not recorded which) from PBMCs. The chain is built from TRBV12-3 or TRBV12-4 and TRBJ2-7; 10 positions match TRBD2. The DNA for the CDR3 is TGTGCCAGCAGTAAGCGGGAGGGCAACTACGAGCAGTACTTC. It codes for CASSKREGNYEQYF.